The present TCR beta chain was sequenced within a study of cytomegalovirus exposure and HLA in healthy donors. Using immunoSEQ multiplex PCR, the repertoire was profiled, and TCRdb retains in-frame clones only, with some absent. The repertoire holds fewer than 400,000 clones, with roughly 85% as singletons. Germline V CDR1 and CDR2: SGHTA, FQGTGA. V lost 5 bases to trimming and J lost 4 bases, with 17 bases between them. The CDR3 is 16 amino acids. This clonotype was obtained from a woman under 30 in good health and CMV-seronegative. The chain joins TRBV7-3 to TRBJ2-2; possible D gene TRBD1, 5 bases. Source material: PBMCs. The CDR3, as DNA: TGTGCCAGCAGCCCCCGAAAGGGGCTCGTCACCGGGGAGCTGTTTTTT. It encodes CASSPRKGLVTGELFF.